A selection of T cell receptor beta chains follows, all from one sample in a study of T cell changes during pregnancy in multiple sclerosis. Method: immunoSEQ multiplex PCR; TCRdb's copy keeps in-frame clones and lacks some. The sample has roughly 100,000 clones, about nine tenths seen once. Specimen: peripheral blood, collected in the second trimester of pregnancy. These receptors all stem from a female donor in good health, enrolled as a control in a pregnancy study. CDR3s include the opening cysteine and the closing phenylalanine or tryptophan. D genes are given only for firm matches. Clone size appears in some rows only: once, few, many, or a class for an expanded clone.

len	d_gene	abundance	v_gene	j_gene	CDR3nt	CDR3aa
13	TRBD2	.	TRBV7-2	TRBJ2-1	TGTGCCAGCACTAGCGGGGGAGGTAATGAGCAGTTCTTC	CASTSGGGNEQFF
15	TRBD1	.	TRBV5-1	TRBJ1-2	TGCGCCAGCAGCTTGGAGGGACAGGGAGGCTATGGCTACACCTTC	CASSLEGQGGYGYTF
18	TRBD2	.	TRBV28	TRBJ2-2	TGTGCCAGCAGCCCAACAGGGTTTTTAGCGGGAGGCACCGGGGAGCTGTTTTTT	CASSPTGFLAGGTGELFF
15	TRBD1	.	TRBV10-3	TRBJ2-2	TGTGCCATCAGTGACCCCAGGGGGAAAGCGGGGGAGCTGTTTTTT	CAISDPRGKAGELFF
14	.	.	TRBV7-2	TRBJ1-3	TGTGCCAGCAGCAGACAGGTCAGAGGAAACACCATATATTTT	CASSRQVRGNTIYF
16	TRBD2	.	TRBV6-5	TRBJ2-3	TGTGCCAGCAGTTACTCTAGCGGGAGGACGACAGATACGCAGTATTTT	CASSYSSGRTTDTQYF
18	.	.	TRBV12-5	TRBJ1-5	TGTGCTAGTGGTTCGGCGGAATATAAAATTTATAGCAATCAGCCCCAGCATTTT	CASGSAEYKIYSNQPQHF
16	TRBD1	.	TRBV18	TRBJ2-2	TGTGCCAGCTCACCACGGGGACAGGGAAGTACCGGGGAGCTGTTTTTT	CASSPRGQGSTGELFF
16	TRBD2	.	TRBV5-3	TRBJ2-3	TGTGCCAGTTATCCGGGACTAGCGGGAGAGAGAGATACGCAGTATTTT	CASYPGLAGERDTQYF
17	.	.	TRBV14	TRBJ1-4	TGTGCCAGCAGCCAAGAAGGGGCAGGGTTTACGAATGAAAAACTGTTTTTT	CASSQEGAGFTNEKLFF
16	.	.	TRBV27	TRBJ1-4	TGTGCCAGCAGTCCTACCCGGACAATAAGGAATGAAAAACTGTTTTTT	CASSPTRTIRNEKLFF
16	.	once	TRBV5-4	TRBJ2-6	TGTGCCAGCAGCTTAGGGGCCAGCTCTGGGGCCAACGTCCTGACTTTC	CASSLGASSGANVLTF
17	.	.	TRBV28	TRBJ1-6	TGTGCCAGCATCCCAATTGGGGGGAGCTCCTATAATTCACCCCTCCACTTT	CASIPIGGSSYNSPLHF
16	.	.	TRBV6-5	TRBJ1-1	TGTGCCAGCAGTTTTGACCCGGACTCGCCTTCCAATAAAGCTTTCTTT	CASSFDPDSPSNKAFF
15	.	.	TRBV7-2	TRBJ2-3	TGTGCCAGCAGCTTAAGGGGGGGGAGCACAGATACGCAGTATTTT	CASSLRGGSTDTQYF
15	.	.	TRBV6-1	TRBJ2-5	TGTGCCAGCAGTGAGGGAGGCACCCTCCAAGAGACCCAGTACTTC	CASSEGGTLQETQYF
16	TRBD1	.	TRBV13	TRBJ2-7	TGTGCCAGCAGCTTATTCTGGGACAGGAGCTCCTACGAGCAGTACTTC	CASSLFWDRSSYEQYF
12	.	.	TRBV29-1	TRBJ1-4	TGCAGCTTCCGGGAGGCATCGGAAAAACTGTTTTTT	CSFREASEKLFF
19	.	once	TRBV14	TRBJ2-3	TGTGCCAGCAGCCAAGATTTCCCTCCGGTTGGGAGGCCCACAGATACGCAGTATTTT	CASSQDFPPVGRPTDTQYF
16	.	.	TRBV28	TRBJ1-2	TGTGCCAGCAGTCCCCAAGATAGGGGGAAAGGAGATGGCTACACCTTC	CASSPQDRGKGDGYTF
18	.	.	TRBV7-9	TRBJ2-1	TGTGCCAGCAGCGTAGTTACCAGGGCGGAGGGATTAGGCAGTGAGCAGTTCTTC	CASSVVTRAEGLGSEQFF
14	.	few	TRBV25-1	TRBJ1-1	TGTGCCAGCAGTGAAACCGCCGGGAACACTGAAGCTTTCTTT	CASSETAGNTEAFF
16	.	.	TRBV5-4	TRBJ1-1	TGTGCCAGCAGCTTGGCGCGACAGACGATGAACACTGAAGCTTTCTTT	CASSLARQTMNTEAFF
12	TRBD1	.	TRBV7-9	TRBJ2-5	TGTGCCAGCAGCAGGGGGCCGGAGACCCAGTACTTC	CASSRGPETQYF
15	.	few	TRBV5-1	TRBJ1-1	TGCGCCAGCAGCTTGGAGGCACAGGGTGACACTGAAGCTTTCTTT	CASSLEAQGDTEAFF
15	.	.	TRBV19	TRBJ2-4	TGTGCCAGTAGTAAGAGTCCGGTAGCCAAAAACATTCAGTACTTC	CASSKSPVAKNIQYF
12	.	few	TRBV25-1	TRBJ1-1	TGTGCCAGCCGGTCAGGGAACACTGAAGCTTTCTTT	CASRSGNTEAFF